Shown below are 26 T cell receptor beta chains from a single sample sequenced in a study of cytomegalovirus exposure and HLA in healthy donors listed by TCRdb under 2017. To prepare the library, the immunoSEQ multiplex PCR assay was applied. For the multiplex PCR, a mixture combining 60 forward primers for TCR Vbeta segments and 13 reverse primers for TCR Jbeta segments was used. TCRdb retrieved this table from immuneACCESS and kept in-frame rearrangements only. Not all clones are present; in checked studies, unresolved V genes account for under half, and no reason is known for the remainder. The sample table records over 70,000 clones; around three quarters of these occur just once. Jointly, the top ten make up just over 1.4% of the sample. Sequencing was performed on PBMCs. Receptors originate from a male donor in good health and CMV-seronegative.

V is TRBV6-1 and J is TRBJ1-5; no clear D. The CDR3 totals 13 residues. Trimming took off 7 bases at V and 0 bases at J, with 7 bases between the two ends. Germline V gene lookup returns CDR1 MNHNS and CDR2 SASEGT. CDR3 DNA: TGTGCCAGCACTCCCTATAGCAATCAGCCCCAGCATTTT. Its translation is CASTPYSNQPQHF.

This clone appeared a single time. This rearrangement joins TRBV6-1 to TRBJ1-1, with D maybe TRBD1 (6 bases). Trimming stripped 4 bases from V and 11 bases from J, with 17 bases between. Germline V gene data show CDR1 as MNHNS and CDR2 as SASEGT. This CDR3 is 13 amino acids long. The CDR3: CASSVETGGMAFF. CDR3 DNA sequence: TGTGCCAGCAGTGTTGAGACAGGTGGAATGGCTTTCTTT.

The chain couples TRBV6-1 to TRBJ1-5; TRBD1 matches 8 bases. CDR3 length: 13 residues. V lost 6 bases, J lost 3 bases, and 1 base stayed unmatched. Germline lookup yields CDR1 MNHNS and CDR2 SASEGT. CDR3 in DNA: TGTGCCAGCAGGGGACAGGCCAATCAGCCCCAGCATTTT. This gives the protein CASRGQANQPQHF.

This clone was recorded a few times. The chain is built from TRBV7-2 and TRBJ1-1; the D is unclear. With 3 bases removed from V and 0 bases from J, the gap between germline ends came to 2 bases. Germline CDR1 and CDR2: SGHTA and FQGNSA. This CDR3 spans 12 amino acids. DNA of the CDR3: TGTGCCAGCAGCTTCATGAACACTGAAGCTTTCTTT. The encoded protein is CASSFMNTEAFF.

The chain recombines TRBV5-1 with TRBJ1-6, with a weak D call TRBD1 (5 bases). V was shortened by 6 bases and J by 7 bases, with 17 bases between the two germline ends. The CDR3 consists of 15 residues. Germline assignment: CDR1 SGHRS and CDR2 YFSETQ. As DNA, the CDR3 is TGCGCCAGCACCCAACAAACAGGAAACAATTCACCCCTCCACTTT. This codes for CASTQQTGNNSPLHF.

This clone was picked up a small number of times. This chain links TRBV10-3 with TRBJ1-2, with TRBD1 matching 8 bases. Trimming at V came to 0 bases and at J to 4 bases, leaving 7 bases not matched to a gene. The CDR3 spans 16 residues. Germline CDR1 ENHRY, CDR2 SYGVKD. The CDR3 DNA follows: TGTGCCATCAGTGAGTCCGGACAGGGTTCGGGCTATGGCTACACCTTC. Its translation: CAISESGQGSGYGYTF.

The chain uses TRBV15 and TRBJ1-1; the D is unclear. V was trimmed by 6 bases and J by 1 base, leaving 24 bases between them. CDR3 length: 18 amino acids. Looked up from germline, CDR1 is LNHNV and CDR2 is YYDKDF (reference sequence). CDR3 nucleotides: TGTGCCACCAGTCCGGGGATCGTAACGAAGTACGGGAACACTGAAGCTTTCTTT. Amino acids: CATSPGIVTKYGNTEAFF.

The rearrangement joins TRBV15 to TRBJ1-5, with D possibly TRBD1 on 6 matching bases. The V gene lost 5 bases and the J gene lost 0 bases, with 17 bases spanning the gap. Germline V gene lookup returns CDR1 LNHNV and CDR2 YYDKDF (reference sequence). CDR3 length equals 17 residues. The CDR3 DNA is TGTGCCACCAGCGGACAAAGGGGGGGCTATAGCAATCAGCCCCAGCATTTT. Protein product: CATSGQRGGYSNQPQHF.

The rearrangement uses TRBV28 and TRBJ2-2; D gene unclear. Per the germline V gene, CDR1 is MDHEN and CDR2 is SYDVKM. The CDR3 has 15 amino acids. With 2 bases removed from V and 4 bases from J, the gap between germline ends came to 11 bases. CDR3 residues: CASSLVGAGTGELFF. The CDR3 DNA follows: TGTGCCAGCAGTTTAGTTGGAGCTGGCACCGGGGAGCTGTTTTTT.

This clone was recorded a few times. The genes are TRBV18 and TRBJ1-3; tentative D call: TRBD1 (6 bases). This CDR3 has 16 residues. V was trimmed by 3 bases and J by 2 bases, leaving 14 bases between them. Germline V gene sequence: CDR1 KGHSH, CDR2 LQKENI. In nucleotides, the CDR3 is TGTGCCAGCTCACCCCAGGGGATTACGGCTGGAAACACCATATATTTT. Its translation is CASSPQGITAGNTIYF.

Worth noting for this clone: Sequence at one end of the junction differs from germline and may be a read error. The genes are TRBV14 and TRBJ1-6; the D gene is possibly TRBD1 (6 bases). The CDR3 is 14 residues long. Germline CDR1 and CDR2: SGHDN and FVKESK. The CDR3: CASSQDRGNSPLHF. The CDR3 bases are TGTGCCAGCAGCCAAGACAGGGGTAATTCACCCCTTCACTTT.

This chain connects TRBV18 to TRBJ2-3; D is perhaps TRBD1 (5 bases). This CDR3 has 14 residues. Looked up from germline, CDR1 is KGHSH and CDR2 is LQKENI. V lost 3 bases and J 1 base, leaving 8 bases between the germline ends. CDR3 protein: CASSPRVGTDTQYF. The DNA of the CDR3 is TGTGCCAGCTCACCCAGGGTTGGCACAGATACGCAGTATTTT.

The rearrangement uses TRBV6-5 and TRBJ2-7; 10 bases match TRBD2. The ends lost 6 bases at V and 4 bases at J; junction bases unmatched: 3. The CDR3 covers 13 residues. Germline V gene sequence: CDR1 MNHEY, CDR2 SVGAGI. The CDR3 region has the DNA TGTGCCAGCAGACCGGGACTAGCGTACGAGCAGTACTTC. Protein: CASRPGLAYEQYF.

The rearrangement joins TRBV28 to TRBJ2-5; 8 nucleotides match TRBD2. Germline V gives CDR1 MDHEN, CDR2 SYDVKM. The CDR3 is made up of 14 amino acids. V trimming: 2 bases; J trimming: 5 bases; junction bases outside the gene matches: 4. The CDR3 region has the DNA TGTGCCAGCAGTTTAGCGGGAGGAACGGAGACCCAGTACTTC. Translated, it gives CASSLAGGTETQYF.

The chain has TRBV7-8 and TRBJ2-3, with 7 bases that match TRBD1. V shed 2 bases, J shed 3 bases, and the junction held 11 bases outside the gene matches. This CDR3 spans 17 amino acids. Germline CDR1 is SGHVS and CDR2 is FQNEAQ. CDR3 in DNA: TGTGCCAGCAGCTTATCAGACAGGGTCATCCGAACAGATACGCAGTATTTT. Translation gives CASSLSDRVIRTDTQYF. Together with reference TRBV7-8 and TRBJ2-3, the CDR3 gives the full variable domain: GAGVSQSPRYKVAKRGQDVALRCDPISGHVSLFWYQQALGQGPEFLTYFQNEAQLDKSGLPSDRFFAERPEGSVSTLKIQRTQQEDSAVYLCASSLSDRVIRTDTQYFGPGTRLTVL.

A word on this clone: This sample also contains other DNA sequences that code for the same CDR3. The chain is built from TRBV5-1 and TRBJ1-1; 7 bases fit TRBD1. V dropped 0 bases and J dropped 5; count of bases not matched to a gene: 7. The CDR3 covers 15 residues. CDR1 is SGHRS, CDR2 YFSETQ, per germline. CDR3 amino acids: CASSLGDRVGTEAFF. CDR3 DNA sequence: TGCGCCAGCAGCTTGGGTGACAGGGTGGGGACTGAAGCTTTCTTT.

This clone was detected a few times. CDR3 in amino acids: CASSVEAAGQETQYF. CDR3 DNA: TGTGCCAGCAGCGTAGAAGCAGCGGGCCAAGAGACCCAGTACTTC. The chain carries TRBV9 and TRBJ2-5; perhaps TRBD2 as D (6 bases). This CDR3 is 15 amino acids long. Germline CDR1 is SGDLS and CDR2 is YYNGEE. Trimming took 0 bases from V and 1 from J, leaving 10 bases between them. Combining the CDR3 with reference TRBV9 and TRBJ2-5 gives the whole variable domain DSGVTQTPKHLITATGQRVTLRCSPRSGDLSVYWYQQSLDQGLQFLIQYYNGEERAKGNILERFSAQQFPDLHSELNLSSLELGDSALYFCASSVEAAGQETQYFGPGTRLLVL.

The V and J genes are TRBV4-3 and TRBJ2-7; possible D gene TRBD2, 6 bases. The ends were cut back, 4 bases at V and 4 bases at J, with 14 bases in the middle. CDR3 size: 14 residues. The V gene's germline CDR1 is LGHNA and CDR2 YSLEER. The CDR3 reads CASSLLAGGYEQYF. In nucleotides, the CDR3 is TGCGCCAGCAGCCTCTTGGCAGGAGGGTACGAGCAGTACTTC.

The chain links TRBV11-2 to TRBJ1-1; D call uncertain. V lost 5 bases, J lost 7 bases, and 11 bases lay in between. The CDR3 totals 12 residues. Germline CDR1 is SGHAT and CDR2 is FQNNGV. The CDR3 DNA follows: TGTGCCAGCAGCCCGGGTCTTCATGAAGCTTTCTTT. It translates to CASSPGLHEAFF.

The chain carries TRBV7-3 and TRBJ1-2; D gene uncertain. The CDR3 spans 13 residues. Germline V gene lookup returns CDR1 SGHTA and CDR2 FQGTGA. The V and J ends lost 5 bases and 0 bases respectively, with 7 bases between them. The DNA of the CDR3 is TGTGCCAGCAGCAAAGGAGCTAACTATGGCTACACCTTC. Translating gives CASSKGANYGYTF.

V is TRBV11-2 and J is TRBJ1-2, with 10 bases matching TRBD1. V dropped 1 base and J dropped 7; count of bases not matched to a gene: 3. Germline values: CDR1 SGHAT, CDR2 FQNNGV. The CDR3 is 14 residues long. CDR3 in DNA: TGTGCCAGCAGCTTAGGGACAGGGGGTTCTGGCTACACCTTC. Its translation: CASSLGTGGSGYTF.

V usage is TRBV5-1 and J usage is TRBJ2-5, with a weak D call TRBD2 (6 bases). TRBJ2-7 explains the end of the DNA better; the J call may be wrong. The CDR3 covers 15 residues. Germline lookup yields CDR1 SGHRS and CDR2 YFSETQ. This CDR3 reads CASSLEGGMAYEQYF. For the CDR3, the DNA is TGCGCCAGCAGCTTGGAAGGAGGGATGGCCTACGAGCAGTACTTC.

The V and J genes are TRBV28 and TRBJ1-6, with 8 bases fitting TRBD1. The CDR3 runs to 16 residues. V trimming: 6 bases; J trimming: 10 bases; junction bases outside the gene matches: 14. Per the germline V gene, CDR1 is MDHEN and CDR2 is SYDVKM. CDR3 in amino acids: CASSRGQGLGGSPLHF. As DNA, the CDR3 is TGTGCCAGCAGCCGCGGACAGGGCTTAGGGGGATCACCCCTCCACTTT. The entire variable domain, with the rest obtained from reference TRBV28 and TRBJ1-6, is as follows: DVKVTQSSRYLVKRTGEKVFLECVQDMDHENMFWYRQDPGLGLRLIYFSYDVKMKEKGDIPEGYSVSREKKERFSLILESASTNQTSMYLCASSRGQGLGGSPLHFGNGTRLTVT.

The V and J genes are TRBV19 and TRBJ1-1; 9 positions match TRBD1. V lost 7 bases to trimming and J lost 0 bases; unmatched junction nucleotides: 9. Germline-derived CDR1 and CDR2 are LNHDA and SQIVND (reference sequence). The CDR3 extends over 16 amino acids. CDR3 sequence (DNA): TGTGCCAGTATGGGGGGACAGGGCAATTTGAACACTGAAGCTTTCTTT. Translated, it gives CASMGGQGNLNTEAFF.

J is TRBJ1-1 and V is TRBV7-9; D possibly corresponds to TRBD1 (6 bases). This CDR3 has 16 amino acids. Between the trimmed V and J ends, which lost 5 bases and 3 bases, there was a span of 19 bases. Per the germline V gene, CDR1 is SEHNR and CDR2 is FQNEAQ (reference sequence). This CDR3 is CASSLKGGGVDTEAFF. Written as DNA, the CDR3 is TGTGCCAGCAGCCTTAAGGGGGGGGGAGTTGACACTGAAGCTTTCTTT. The full variable domain, with the rest looked up from reference TRBV7-9 and TRBJ1-1, is DTGVSQNPRHKITKRGQNVTFRCDPISEHNRLYWYRQTLGQGPEFLTYFQNEAQLEKSRLLSDRFSAERPKGSFSTLEIQRTEQGDSAMYLCASSLKGGGVDTEAFFGQGTRLTVV.

This clone was seen just once. The genes are TRBV5-1 and TRBJ2-7; D is perhaps TRBD1 (5 bases). The CDR3 length is 16 residues. Germline CDR1 and CDR2: SGHRS and YFSETQ. V dropped 0 bases and J dropped 3 bases, with 16 bases sitting between them. This chain's CDR3 is CASSLGDSGAGYEQYF. CDR3 DNA: TGCGCCAGCAGCTTGGGAGATAGTGGGGCAGGCTACGAGCAGTACTTC.